Given below is one TCR beta chain in context. The investigators split CD4+ cells into a CD45RA+ naive subset and a CD45RA-negative memory subset. This entry comes from a study of shared clonotypes between healthy human individuals. The CDR3 totals 17 residues. Germline V gene lookup returns CDR1 SGHRS and CDR2 YFSETQ. The ends were cut back, 1 base at V and 4 bases at J, with 20 bases in the middle. Here immunoSEQ multiplex PCR was the method, and the copy in TCRdb shows in-frame clones only, minus some. In the table there are about 960,000 clones, approximately 76% of which are singletons. The V and J genes are TRBV5-1 and TRBJ1-1; TRBD1 might be the D (5 bases). This receptor was obtained from a man younger than 35 in good health. Sequenced material: memory CD4+ T cells sorted from blood. Subset indicated: CD45RA-negative fraction. This CDR3 is CASSLYGWQGWGTEAFF. DNA of the CDR3: TGCGCCAGCAGCTTGTACGGCTGGCAGGGATGGGGCACTGAAGCTTTCTTT.